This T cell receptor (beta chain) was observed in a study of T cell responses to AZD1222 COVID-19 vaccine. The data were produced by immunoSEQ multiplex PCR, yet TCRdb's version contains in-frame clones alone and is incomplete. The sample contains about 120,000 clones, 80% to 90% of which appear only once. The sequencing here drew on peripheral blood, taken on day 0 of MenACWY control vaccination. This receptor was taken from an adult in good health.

CDR3 protein: CASSLMGARGDTQYF. The CDR3 DNA reads as TGTGCCAGCAGCTTAATGGGTGCAAGGGGAGATACGCAGTATTTT. V usage is TRBV5-8 and J usage is TRBJ2-3, with D possibly being TRBD1 (5 bases). The CDR3 loop spans 15 amino acids. Germline V gene lookup returns CDR1 SGHTS and CDR2 YDEGEE. The V end lost 2 bases, the J end lost 5 bases, and 15 bases lay between the germline ends.